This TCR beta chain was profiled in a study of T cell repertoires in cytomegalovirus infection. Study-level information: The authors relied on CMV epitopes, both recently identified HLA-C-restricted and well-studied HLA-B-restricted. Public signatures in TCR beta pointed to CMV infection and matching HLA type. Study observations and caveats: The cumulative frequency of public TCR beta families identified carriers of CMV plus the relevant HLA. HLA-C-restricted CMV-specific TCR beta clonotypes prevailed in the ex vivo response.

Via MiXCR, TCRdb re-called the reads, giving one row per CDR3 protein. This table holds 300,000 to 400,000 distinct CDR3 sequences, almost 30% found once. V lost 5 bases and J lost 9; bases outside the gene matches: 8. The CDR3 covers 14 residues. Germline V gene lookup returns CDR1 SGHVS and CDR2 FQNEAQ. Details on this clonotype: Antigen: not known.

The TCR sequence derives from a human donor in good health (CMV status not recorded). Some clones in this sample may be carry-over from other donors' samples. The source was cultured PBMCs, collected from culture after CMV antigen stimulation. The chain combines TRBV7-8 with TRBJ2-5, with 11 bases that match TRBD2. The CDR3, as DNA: TGTGCCAGCAGCCAGGGACTAGCGGATGGGTCCCAGTACTTC. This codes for CASSQGLADGSQYF.